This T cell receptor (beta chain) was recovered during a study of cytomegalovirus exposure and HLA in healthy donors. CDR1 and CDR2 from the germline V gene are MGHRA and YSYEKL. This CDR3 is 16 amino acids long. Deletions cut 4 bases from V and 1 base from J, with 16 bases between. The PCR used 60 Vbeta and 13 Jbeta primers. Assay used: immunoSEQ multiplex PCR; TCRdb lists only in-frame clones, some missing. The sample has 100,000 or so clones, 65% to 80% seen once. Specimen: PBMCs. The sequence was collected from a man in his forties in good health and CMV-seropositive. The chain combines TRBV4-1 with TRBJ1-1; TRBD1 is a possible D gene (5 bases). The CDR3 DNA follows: TGCGCCAGCAGCCCTATAGGGGCCCTCAGGAACACTGAAGCTTTCTTT. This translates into CASSPIGALRNTEAFF.